Below are 15 T cell receptor beta chains sequenced from a single sample in a study of blood T cell repertoires in COVID-19. The data were produced by immunoSEQ multiplex PCR, yet TCRdb's version contains in-frame clones alone and is incomplete. Among fewer than 110,000 clones listed, 65% to 80% were seen once. Sequencing was done on a sample of peripheral blood. The receptors stem from a man between 65 and 79 years old with acute or convalescent COVID-19.

This clone was recorded a few times. The V and J genes are TRBV7-9 and TRBJ1-5; 11 bases are a match to TRBD1. The germline V gene has CDR1 SEHNR and CDR2 FQNEAQ (reference sequence). The CDR3 sequence is 18 residues long. V shed 1 base, J shed 4 bases, and the junction held 9 bases outside the gene matches. CDR3 region: CASSLGGTGGVFNQPQHF. The DNA of the CDR3 is TGTGCCAGCAGCTTAGGGGGGACAGGGGGTGTTTTTAATCAGCCCCAGCATTTT.

The rearrangement uses TRBV3-1 (or the pseudogene TRBV3-2) and TRBJ1-5; 8 nucleotides match TRBD1. CDR3 length: 18 amino acids. V shed 6 bases and J 5 bases; nucleotides not matched to a gene: 18. The germline V gene encodes CDR1 LGHDT and CDR2 YNNKEL (reference sequence). In DNA form, the CDR3 reads TGTGCCAGCAGACATAGTCCCGCAGGGGGCGGTTTAGATCAGCCCCAGCATTTT. As protein: CASRHSPAGGGLDQPQHF.

J is TRBJ1-4 and V is TRBV29-1; D is ambiguous. The CDR3 runs to 10 residues. The V and J ends lost 7 bases and 6 bases respectively, with 6 bases between them. Germline V gene sequence: CDR1 SQVTM, CDR2 ANQGSEA. The CDR3 protein is CSALDEKLFF. The CDR3 DNA is TGCAGCGCTCTAGATGAAAAACTGTTTTTT.

The chain carries TRBV6-6 and TRBJ2-5; a weak D match, TRBD2 (6 bases). V was pared by 3 bases and J by 5 bases, with 19 bases between. CDR3 size: 16 residues. Germline values: CDR1 MNHNY, CDR2 SVGAGI (reference sequence). As DNA, the CDR3 is TGTGCCAGCAGTTATCCCGTTGCCGGTCGGGGGGAGACCCAGTACTTC. Its translation: CASSYPVAGRGETQYF.

This chain connects TRBV29-1 to TRBJ2-2, with D unresolved. The CDR3 has 13 residues. With 6 bases removed from V and 3 bases from J, the gap between germline ends came to 11 bases. The germline V gene encodes CDR1 SQVTM and CDR2 ANQGSEA. The CDR3, as DNA: TGCAGCGTAATGTCAGAGGACACCGGGGAGCTGTTTTTT. Its protein product is CSVMSEDTGELFF.

This clone was counted once. The chain recombines TRBV29-1 with TRBJ1-5; 8 bases are shared with TRBD1. V lost 5 bases, J lost 4 bases, and 10 bases stayed unmatched. Germline V gives CDR1 SQVTM, CDR2 ANQGSEA. The CDR3 sequence is 15 residues long. CDR3 bases: TGCAGCGTTATGGACAGGGATGAGTGGAATCAGCCCCAGCATTTT. Translation: CSVMDRDEWNQPQHF.

The chain is built from TRBV2 and TRBJ1-3, with TRBD1 as a possible D gene (6 bases). CDR3 length equals 15 residues. Germline V gene lookup returns CDR1 SNHLY and CDR2 FYNNEI. V was shortened by 3 bases and J by 2 bases, with 11 bases between the two germline ends. CDR3 residues: CASSDLGGPGNTIYF. The CDR3 coding sequence is TGTGCCAGCAGTGATCTGGGGGGGCCTGGAAACACCATATATTTT.

The chain links TRBV12-5 to TRBJ2-1; 8 nucleotides agree with TRBD2. Germline trimming cut 3 bases from V and 6 bases from J; bases unmatched to any gene: 7. The germline V gene has CDR1 LGHNT and CDR2 FRNRAP. The CDR3 is 15 residues long. The CDR3 spells CASGLGGGLSNEQFF. Here the CDR3 DNA reads TGTGCTAGTGGTTTAGGCGGGGGGCTTTCCAATGAGCAGTTCTTC.

This chain joins TRBV7-3 and TRBJ2-5; 11 nucleotides line up with TRBD1. Unmatched junction bases numbered 3, after V lost 1 base and J lost 5 bases. The CDR3 has 15 residues. Looked up from germline, CDR1 is SGHTA and CDR2 is FQGTGA. The CDR3 nucleotides read TGTGCCAGCAGCTTAATAGGGGACAGGGGGGAGACCCAGTACTTC. It yields the protein CASSLIGDRGETQYF.

The chain uses TRBV2 and TRBJ2-1, with 9 nucleotides matching TRBD2. The V and J ends lost 6 bases and 10 bases, in that order; junction bases with no gene match: 7. This CDR3 has 13 residues. Germline V CDR1 and CDR2: SNHLY, FYNNEI. CDR3 amino acids: CASSDLRGGEQFF. In DNA form, the CDR3 reads TGTGCCAGCAGCGACCTGCGGGGGGGCGAGCAGTTCTTC.

The chain employs TRBV5-1 and TRBJ2-2; TRBD2 aligns across 9 bases. The CDR3 is 14 amino acids. Germline-derived CDR1 and CDR2 are SGHRS and YFSETQ. The V gene end was trimmed by 7 bases and the J gene end by 3 bases; junction bases not matched to a gene: 4. In nucleotides, the CDR3 is TGCGCCAGCTTAGCGGGGGCGTACACCGGGGAGCTGTTTTTT. Its translation is CASLAGAYTGELFF. The full variable domain, in which reference TRBV5-1 and TRBJ2-2 provide the parts outside the CDR3, is KAGVTQTPRYLIKTRGQQVTLSCSPISGHRSVSWYQQTPGQGLQFLFEYFSETQRNKGNFPGRFSGRQFSNSRSEMNVSTLELGDSALYLCASLAGAYTGELFFGEGSRLTVL.

The chain carries TRBV7-2 and TRBJ2-4, with D possibly matching TRBD1 (5 bases). The CDR3 covers 14 residues. Trimming took 2 bases from V and 5 from J, leaving 10 bases between them. Germline V lookup: CDR1 SGHTA, CDR2 FQGNSA. CDR3 protein: CASSLFKGQNIQYF. The CDR3 DNA is TGTGCCAGCAGCTTATTTAAGGGGCAAAACATTCAGTACTTC.

The rearrangement uses TRBV5-1 and TRBJ1-1; tentatively, D is TRBD1 (5 bases). The CDR3 sequence is 15 residues long. Trimming took 5 bases from V and 1 from J, leaving 15 bases between them. CDR1 is SGHRS, CDR2 YFSETQ, per germline. In nucleotides, the CDR3 is TGCGCCAGCAGGCGGGAAGGCGGGGGGAACACTGAAGCTTTCTTT. It yields the protein CASRREGGGNTEAFF.

The CDR3 spells CASSPSRGTVQETQYF. CDR3 sequence (DNA): TGTGCCAGCAGCCCATCCCGCGGGACCGTACAAGAGACCCAGTACTTC. V usage is TRBV7-2 and J usage is TRBJ2-5; D is possibly TRBD2 (6 bases). This CDR3 is 16 amino acids long. CDR1 and CDR2 (germline): SGHTA, FQGNSA. Trimming removed 5 bases at V and 2 bases at J, with 18 bases between.

This chain links TRBV3-1 (or the pseudogene TRBV3-2) with TRBJ2-1; TRBD1 might be the D (6 bases). V lost 2 bases, J lost 0 bases, and 11 bases lay in between. This CDR3 region has 16 residues. Germline assignment: CDR1 LGHDT and CDR2 YNNKEL (reference sequence). The CDR3 here is CASSQPDSSSYNEQFF. The CDR3 DNA follows: TGTGCCAGCAGCCAACCGGACAGTAGCTCCTACAATGAGCAGTTCTTC.